The next 18 T cell receptor beta chains were all read from a single sample in a study of cytomegalovirus exposure and HLA in healthy donors. A multiplex PCR was run with 60 Vbeta primers and 13 Jbeta primers. Using immunoSEQ multiplex PCR, the repertoire was profiled, and TCRdb retains in-frame clones only, with some absent. Of about 130,000 clones listed, 70% to 80% are singletons. Sequenced material: PBMCs. These receptors were collected from a human donor in good health.

The V gene is TRBV4-2, the J gene TRBJ2-5, with 8 nucleotides matching TRBD1. After removal of 1 base from V and 5 bases from J, the junction contained 9 bases not matched to a gene. Germline V gene lookup returns CDR1 LGHNA and CDR2 YNFKEQ. CDR3 size: 16 residues. The CDR3 DNA is TGTGCCAGCAGCCAAGGGGGAACAGGGGGGTACGAGACCCAGTACTTC. It encodes CASSQGGTGGYETQYF.

The chain carries TRBV28 and TRBJ1-1, with D possibly TRBD1 on 6 matching bases. The CDR3 consists of 15 residues. V lost 4 bases and J lost 5, with 17 bases in between. Looked up from germline, CDR1 is MDHEN and CDR2 is SYDVKM. CDR3 amino acids: CASSSLQGKRTEAFF. CDR3 DNA sequence: TGTGCCAGCAGTTCACTACAGGGAAAGAGGACTGAAGCTTTCTTT.

The V gene is TRBV5-1, the J gene TRBJ2-7; perhaps TRBD2 as D (6 bases). Germline V gene data show CDR1 as SGHRS and CDR2 as YFSETQ. The CDR3 spans 15 residues. V lost 0 bases and J lost 3, with 13 bases in between. The DNA for the CDR3 is TGCGCCAGCAGCTTGGATCCGGGAGTAATCTACGAGCAGTACTTC. Encoded protein: CASSLDPGVIYEQYF.

Concerning this clone itself: Without the conserved terminal phenylalanine or tryptophan, this CDR3 likely stems from a read error. Because the CDR3's place on the DNA is in doubt, the DNA is left out and the CDR3 is given as listed by TCRdb. The chain is built from TRBV9 and TRBJ2-6; TRBD2, the D gene given by the table, was not confirmed from the DNA. Germline-derived CDR1 and CDR2 are SGDLS and YYNGEE. Inclusive of both ends, the CDR3 amounts to 10 amino acids. The CDR3 sequence: CASSAATLSG.

This sequence joins TRBV5-1 and TRBJ1-6; D is unresolved. The CDR3 extends over 14 amino acids. Germline CDR1 SGHRS, CDR2 YFSETQ. With 2 bases removed from V and 10 bases from J, the gap between germline ends came to 13 bases. The CDR3 DNA reads as TGCGCCAGCAGCTTTTCCAGTGGCAAATCACCCCTCCACTTT. This codes for CASSFSSGKSPLHF.

The V gene is TRBV6-1, the J gene TRBJ2-7; tentative D call: TRBD2 (5 bases). This CDR3 contains 17 residues. CDR1 is MNHNS and CDR2 is SASEGT in the germline V gene. Trimming stripped 0 bases from V and 3 bases from J, with 18 bases between. In nucleotides, the CDR3 is TGTGCCAGCAGTGAAGCCTACCATATCCGCGGACTCTACGAGCAGTACTTC. Its protein is CASSEAYHIRGLYEQYF.

The J gene is TRBJ2-1, the V gene TRBV28; 8 positions match TRBD2. Trimming removed 6 bases from V and 2 bases from J; junction bases left unmatched: 15. Germline loops: CDR1 MDHEN, CDR2 SYDVKM. The CDR3 extends over 18 amino acids. CDR3 sequence (DNA): TGTGCCAGCAGCTCGCCTGTCACCGGGACTAGTCCCTACAATGAGCAGTTCTTC. Its translation is CASSSPVTGTSPYNEQFF.

The chain links TRBV4-3 to TRBJ2-7; 10 bases fit TRBD2. The germline gives CDR1 LGHNA, CDR2 YSLEER. The length of the CDR3 is 17 residues. The V segment lost 0 bases and the J segment 1 base; nucleotides outside the gene matches: 6. The CDR3 nucleotides read TGCGCCAGCAGCCAAGAAATCGGACTAGCGGCTTCCTACGAGCAGTACTTC. As protein: CASSQEIGLAASYEQYF.

J is TRBJ2-5 and V is TRBV30; the match to TRBD2 covers 8 bases. The end of the DNA aligns better with TRBJ2-7, so the J call may be wrong. Germline assignment: CDR1 GTSNPN and CDR2 SVGIG (reference sequence). The CDR3 is 14 amino acids. For the CDR3, the DNA is TGTGCCTGCCCCATAAGCGGGAGCTCCTACGAGCAGTACTTC. Its translation: CACPISGSSYEQYF.

V and J are TRBV29-1 and TRBJ2-5, with a weak D call TRBD1 (5 bases). This CDR3 is 12 amino acids long. V lost 4 bases and J 6 bases, leaving 12 bases between the germline ends. Looked up from germline, CDR1 is SQVTM and CDR2 is ANQGSEA. This chain's CDR3 is CSVVGVRQTQYF. CDR3 bases: TGCAGCGTTGTAGGGGTCCGGCAGACCCAGTACTTC.

The chain joins TRBV30 to TRBJ1-3, with a possible D match to TRBD1 (5 bases). Looked up from germline, CDR1 is GTSNPN and CDR2 is SVGIG (reference sequence). With 0 bases removed from V and 4 bases from J, the gap between germline ends came to 16 bases. This CDR3 has 16 residues. The CDR3 nucleotides read TGTGCCTGGAGTGTACTGGAGGGACTGAGGGGAAACACCATATATTTT. Translated: CAWSVLEGLRGNTIYF.

The chain is built from TRBV30 and TRBJ2-7; tentatively, D is TRBD2 (6 bases). Germline loops: CDR1 GTSNPN, CDR2 SVGIG (reference sequence). Between the trimmed V and J ends, which lost 7 bases and 7 bases, there was a span of 14 bases. This CDR3 has 11 amino acids. CDR3 sequence: CASKEGGEQYF. The DNA for the CDR3 is TGTGCCTCTAAGGAGGGTGGGGAGCAGTACTTC.

The chain combines TRBV28 with TRBJ2-7; no reliable D call. Germline CDR1 reads MDHEN; CDR2 reads SYDVKM. V was trimmed by 5 bases and J by 4 bases, leaving 3 bases between them. The length of the CDR3 is 10 residues. This chain's CDR3 is CASSLYEQYF. CDR3 nucleotide sequence: TGTGCCAGCAGTCTATACGAGCAGTACTTC.

The CDR3, as DNA: TGTGCCAGCAGTTTCCTAACCGGGACAGGGAAATTGGAAAAACTGTTTTTT. It is translated as CASSFLTGTGKLEKLFF. V and J are TRBV27 and TRBJ1-4, with 9 bases matching TRBD1. J was trimmed by 8 bases and V by 3 bases; bases with no gene match: 13. CDR3 length: 17 amino acids. In germline, CDR1 is MNHEY, CDR2 SMNVEV (reference sequence).

This chain uses TRBV5-1 with TRBJ2-2; the D gene is possibly TRBD2 (6 bases). V was clipped by 2 bases and J by 7 bases, with 9 bases between them. The germline gives CDR1 SGHRS, CDR2 YFSETQ. The CDR3 loop spans 13 amino acids. The CDR3 region is CASSFSGGGELFF. CDR3 in DNA: TGCGCCAGCAGCTTTTCCGGGGGCGGGGAGCTGTTTTTT.

This chain connects TRBV7-8 to TRBJ2-7; the D gene is possibly TRBD1 (6 bases). Germline CDR1 SGHVS, CDR2 FQNEAQ. The V end lost 5 bases, the J end lost 7 bases, and 12 bases lay between the germline ends. The CDR3 length is 12 residues. CDR3 loop: CASSLRGQEQYF. In nucleotides, the CDR3 is TGTGCCAGCAGCCTCCGAGGACAGGAGCAGTACTTC.

This clone was seen a single time. This rearrangement joins TRBV7-2 to TRBJ1-2; 12 bases match TRBD1. CDR1 is SGHTA, CDR2 FQGNSA, per germline. The ends lost 5 bases at V and 4 bases at J; junction bases unmatched: 11. The CDR3 has 17 amino acids. The CDR3 region has the DNA TGTGCCAGCAGCAGACCGGGACAGGGGGCTGGTGGCTATGGCTACACCTTC. It yields the protein CASSRPGQGAGGYGYTF.

This chain's CDR3 is CASSIEARYGYTF. Here the CDR3 DNA reads TGTGCCAGCAGTATTGAGGCACGCTATGGCTACACCTTC. The J gene is TRBJ1-2, the V gene TRBV28; no firm D call. The germline gives CDR1 MDHEN, CDR2 SYDVKM. This CDR3 has 13 amino acids. V lost 5 bases to trimming and J lost 4 bases, with 11 bases between them.